These 11 T cell receptor beta chains came from one sample sequenced in a study of shared clonotypes between healthy human individuals. TCRdb keeps only in-frame clones here, not all; method: immunoSEQ multiplex PCR. The profile shows 2,500,000 or so clones, 93% of them singletons. The material sequenced was naive CD4+ T cells from PBMCs. The subset here: CD45RA+ positively selected. These receptors all stem from a man aged 18-30 years in good health. Some clones in this sample may be carry-over from other donors' samples.

The sample holds one count of this clone. The genes are TRBV20-1 and TRBJ2-1; D gene uncertain. The CDR3 sequence is 11 residues long. In germline, CDR1 is DFQATT, CDR2 SNEGSKA (reference sequence). The V gene lost 5 bases and the J gene lost 8 bases, with 10 bases spanning the gap. The CDR3 bases are TGCAGTGCTGGATCGAGAGATGAGCAGTTCTTC. Its protein product is CSAGSRDEQFF.

This clone showed up just a few times. The rearrangement joins TRBV14 to TRBJ1-1; D is possibly TRBD1 (5 bases). V lost 3 bases, J lost 11 bases, and 16 bases lay in between. The CDR3 has 13 amino acids. The germline V gene encodes CDR1 SGHDN and CDR2 FVKESK. CDR3 loop: CASSQGLKLRAFF. DNA for the CDR3: TGTGCCAGCAGCCAGGGGCTGAAATTGAGGGCTTTCTTT. The whole variable domain, filled in from reference TRBV14 and TRBJ1-1, reads EAGVTQFPSHSVIEKGQTVTLRCDPISGHDNLYWYRRVMGKEIKFLLHFVKESKQDESGMPNNRFLAERTGGTYSTLKVQPAELEDSGVYFCASSQGLKLRAFFGQGTRLTVV.

The genes are TRBV28 and TRBJ2-5; the D gene is possibly TRBD2 (5 bases). V was shortened by 10 bases and J by 5 bases, with 17 bases between the two germline ends. This CDR3 is built from 13 residues. Germline V CDR1 and CDR2: MDHEN, SYDVKM. Here the CDR3 DNA reads TGTGCCACAACTTCGGGGTGGGTGGAGACCCAGTACTTC. It codes for CATTSGWVETQYF.

This sequence joins TRBV2 and TRBJ2-7; 7 bases map to TRBD2. The CDR3 extends over 16 amino acids. The germline gives CDR1 SNHLY, CDR2 FYNNEI. Germline trimming cut 2 bases from V and 5 bases from J; bases unmatched to any gene: 12. CDR3: CASSEPGYRGSNEQYF. CDR3 sequence (DNA): TGTGCCAGCAGTGAACCTGGGTATCGCGGGAGTAACGAGCAGTACTTC.

In the case of this clone: A junction boundary mismatches the germline segment, possibly from a read error. The chain couples TRBV28 to TRBJ2-2; 7 positions agree with TRBD1. Germline CDR1 reads MDHEN; CDR2 reads SYDVKM. This CDR3 contains 17 residues. CDR3 nucleotide sequence: TGTGCCAGCAGTTTATGCATAAGGGACAGCCGACACCGGGGAGCTGTTTTT. This codes for CASSLCIRDSRHRGAVF.

This chain connects TRBV7-6 to TRBJ1-4; D not certain. The CDR3 has 13 residues. Germline-derived CDR1 and CDR2 are SGHVS and FNYEAQ. V shed 1 base and J shed 10 bases, with 10 bases lying between them. CDR3 nucleotide sequence: TGTGCCAGCAGCTTAGATGGAAGAGGAAAACTGTTTTTT. Amino acids: CASSLDGRGKLFF.

The genes are TRBV2 and TRBJ2-5; D is ambiguous. V was shortened by 5 bases and J by 3 bases, with 7 bases between the two germline ends. From germline, CDR1 is SNHLY and CDR2 FYNNEI. The length of the CDR3 is 12 residues. CDR3 DNA: TGTGCCAGCAGTAGCGCAGAAGAGACCCAGTACTTC. This encodes CASSSAEETQYF. Full variable domain (remainder filled in from reference TRBV2 and TRBJ2-5): EPEVTQTPSHQVTQMGQEVILRCVPISNHLYFYWYRQILGQKVEFLVSFYNNEISEKSEIFDDQFSVERPDGSNFTLKIRSTKLEDSAMYFCASSSAEETQYFGPGTRLLVL.

As regards this clone: Distinct nucleotide sequences in the sample also encode this CDR3. V and J are TRBV7-2 and TRBJ2-7; 8 bases fit TRBD2. The CDR3 consists of 15 residues. V lost 3 bases and J lost 4; bases outside the gene matches: 8. Germline values: CDR1 SGHTA, CDR2 FQGNSA. The CDR3 nucleotides read TGTGCCAGCAGCTTGCTCGCGGGAGGTGGATACGAGCAGTACTTC. Protein sequence: CASSLLAGGGYEQYF.

The gene calls are TRBV5-1 and TRBJ2-3, with a weak D call TRBD2 (6 bases). The CDR3 covers 14 residues. Germline V gives CDR1 SGHRS, CDR2 YFSETQ. V was cut by 4 bases and J by 4 bases, with 13 bases left in between. The CDR3 DNA reads as TGCGCCAGCAGCCCCGCAGCGGGCGCAGATACGCAGTATTTT. Its protein is CASSPAAGADTQYF.

CDR3 sequence: CASSLGRLYGYTF. CDR3 coding DNA: TGTGCCAGCAGCTTGGGCAGACTCTATGGCTACACCTTC. The chain carries TRBV5-4 and TRBJ1-2; the D is unclear. Trimming removed 0 bases at V and 4 bases at J, with 7 bases between. The CDR3 is made up of 13 amino acids. CDR1 is SGHNT, CDR2 YYREEE, per germline (reference sequence).

V gene TRBV14 combines with J gene TRBJ1-2; TRBD1 matches 7 bases. V shed 1 base, J shed 6 bases, and the junction held 11 bases outside the gene matches. This CDR3 comprises 16 residues. From germline, CDR1 is SGHDN and CDR2 FVKESK. The CDR3 reads CASSQVGSAGGDGYTF. The CDR3 DNA is TGTGCCAGCAGCCAAGTAGGGAGCGCAGGGGGAGATGGCTACACCTTC.